The clone carrying this T cell receptor beta chain was detected many times. Its antigen is currently unknown. This entry comes from a study of T-cell reconstitution after alpha-beta-depleted transplantation in children. Broader study findings: T-cell numbers and diversity, one year after transplant, stemmed largely from T cells that were newly produced.

Unique molecular identifiers were incorporated during preparation of the TCRbeta library. TCRdb itself ran the PCR reads through MiXCR, one entry per CDR3 protein. The top ten clones hold approximately 30% of a sample with roughly 200,000 distinct CDR3 sequences, roughly a tenth of them seen once. Trimming cost V 7 bases and J 3 bases, with 11 bases left between them. The germline CDR1 and CDR2 sequences are KGHDR and SFDVKD. The CDR3 totals 13 residues. This chain connects TRBV24-1 to TRBJ1-1; D call uncertain. The origin of this receptor is a child younger than two with acute myeloid leukemia, due to receive a stem cell transplant. The specimen comprised PBMCs, sampled before TCRalphabeta/CD19-depleted stem cell transplant. CDR3 coding DNA: TGTGCCACCAGACCGGGTCCTCACACTGAAGCTTTCTTT. Translation: CATRPGPHTEAFF.